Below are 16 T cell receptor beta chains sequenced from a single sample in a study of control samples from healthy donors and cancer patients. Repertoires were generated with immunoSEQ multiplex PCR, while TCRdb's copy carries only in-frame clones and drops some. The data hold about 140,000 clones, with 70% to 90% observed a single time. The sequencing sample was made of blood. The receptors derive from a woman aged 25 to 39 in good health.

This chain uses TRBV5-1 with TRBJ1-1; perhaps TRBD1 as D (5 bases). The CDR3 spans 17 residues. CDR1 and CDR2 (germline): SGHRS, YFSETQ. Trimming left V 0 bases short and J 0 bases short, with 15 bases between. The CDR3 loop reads CASSLGGTGGMNTEAFF. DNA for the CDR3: TGCGCCAGCAGCTTGGGTGGGACCGGGGGGATGAACACTGAAGCTTTCTTT.

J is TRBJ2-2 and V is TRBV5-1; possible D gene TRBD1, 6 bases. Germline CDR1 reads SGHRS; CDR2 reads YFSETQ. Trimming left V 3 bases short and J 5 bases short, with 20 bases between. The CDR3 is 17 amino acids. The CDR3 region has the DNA TGCGCCAGCAGCTGGAACACCGGGACGACAGGAACCGGGGAGCTGTTTTTT. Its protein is CASSWNTGTTGTGELFF.

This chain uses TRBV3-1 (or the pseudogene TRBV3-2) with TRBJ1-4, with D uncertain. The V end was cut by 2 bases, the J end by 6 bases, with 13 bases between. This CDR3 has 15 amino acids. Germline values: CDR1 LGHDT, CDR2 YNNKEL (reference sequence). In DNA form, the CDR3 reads TGTGCCAGCAGCCAACTTCGGCTTCGCGATGAAAAACTGTTTTTT. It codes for CASSQLRLRDEKLFF.

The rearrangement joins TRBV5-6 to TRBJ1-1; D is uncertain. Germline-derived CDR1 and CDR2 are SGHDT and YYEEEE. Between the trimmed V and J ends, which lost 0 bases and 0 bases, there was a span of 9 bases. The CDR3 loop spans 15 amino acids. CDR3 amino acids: CASSLVRNMNTEAFF. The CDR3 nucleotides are TGTGCCAGCAGCTTGGTCAGGAATATGAACACTGAAGCTTTCTTT.

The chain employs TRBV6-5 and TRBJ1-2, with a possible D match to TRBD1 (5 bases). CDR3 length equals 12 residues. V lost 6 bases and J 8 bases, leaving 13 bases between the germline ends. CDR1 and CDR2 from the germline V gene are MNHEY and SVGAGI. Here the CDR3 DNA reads TGTGCCAGCAGACCGATGGGGGTAGGCTACACCTTC. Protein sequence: CASRPMGVGYTF.

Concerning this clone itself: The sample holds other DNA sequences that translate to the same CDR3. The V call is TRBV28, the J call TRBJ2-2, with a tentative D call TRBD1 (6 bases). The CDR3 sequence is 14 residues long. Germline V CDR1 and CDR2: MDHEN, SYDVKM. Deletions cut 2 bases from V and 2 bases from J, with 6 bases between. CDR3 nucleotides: TGTGCCAGCAGTTTAGGGGGCAACACCGGGGAGCTGTTTTTT. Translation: CASSLGGNTGELFF.

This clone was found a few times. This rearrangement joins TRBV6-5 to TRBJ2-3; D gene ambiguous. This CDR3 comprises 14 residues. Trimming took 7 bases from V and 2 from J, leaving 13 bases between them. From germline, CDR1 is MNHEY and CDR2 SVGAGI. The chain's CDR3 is CASKAKRSTDTQYF. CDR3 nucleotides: TGTGCCAGCAAGGCCAAGCGTTCCACAGATACGCAGTATTTT.

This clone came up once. The CDR3 here is CASSPGQETQYF. As DNA, the CDR3 is TGTGCCAGCAGTCCGGGGCAAGAGACCCAGTACTTC. The V call is TRBV6-5, the J call TRBJ2-5; the D gene is possibly TRBD2 (5 bases). Per the germline V gene, CDR1 is MNHEY and CDR2 is SVGAGI. CDR3 length equals 12 residues. V lost 5 bases to trimming and J lost 2 bases, with 6 bases between them.

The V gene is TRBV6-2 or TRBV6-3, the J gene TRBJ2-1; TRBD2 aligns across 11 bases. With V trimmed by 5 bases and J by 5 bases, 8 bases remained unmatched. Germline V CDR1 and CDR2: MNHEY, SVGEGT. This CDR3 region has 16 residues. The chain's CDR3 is CASSQSTSGRNNEQFF. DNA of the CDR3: TGTGCCAGCAGTCAGTCAACTAGCGGGAGAAACAATGAGCAGTTCTTC.

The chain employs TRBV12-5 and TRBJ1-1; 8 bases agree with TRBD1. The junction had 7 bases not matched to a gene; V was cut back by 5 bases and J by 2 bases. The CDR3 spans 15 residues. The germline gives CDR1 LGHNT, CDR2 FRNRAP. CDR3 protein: CASGPPRGLNTEAFF. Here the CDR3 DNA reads TGTGCTAGTGGTCCCCCCAGGGGGCTAAACACTGAAGCTTTCTTT.

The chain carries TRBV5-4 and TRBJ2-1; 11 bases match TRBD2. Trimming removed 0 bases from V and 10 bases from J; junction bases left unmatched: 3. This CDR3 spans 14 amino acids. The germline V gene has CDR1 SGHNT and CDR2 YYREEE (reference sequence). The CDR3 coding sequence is TGTGCCAGCAGCTTGGCTCCTAGCGGGAGGGAGCAGTTCTTC. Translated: CASSLAPSGREQFF. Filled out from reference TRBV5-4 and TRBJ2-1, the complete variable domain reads ETGVTQSPTHLIKTRGQQVTLRCSSQSGHNTVSWYQQALGQGPQFIFQYYREEENGRGNFPPRFSGLQFPNYSSELNVNALELDDSALYLCASSLAPSGREQFFGPGTRLTVL.

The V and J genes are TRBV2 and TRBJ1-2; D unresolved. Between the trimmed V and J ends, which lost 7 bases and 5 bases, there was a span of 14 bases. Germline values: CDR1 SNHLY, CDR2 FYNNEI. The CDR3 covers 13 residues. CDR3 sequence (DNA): TGTGCCAGCACAACGGCGATCCCTTATGGCTACACCTTC. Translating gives CASTTAIPYGYTF.

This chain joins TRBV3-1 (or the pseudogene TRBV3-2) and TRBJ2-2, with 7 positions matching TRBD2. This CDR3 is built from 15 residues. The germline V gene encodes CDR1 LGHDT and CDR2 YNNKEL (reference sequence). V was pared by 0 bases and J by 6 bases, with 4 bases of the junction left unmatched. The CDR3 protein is CASSQEGRGAGELFF. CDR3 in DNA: TGTGCCAGCAGCCAAGAAGGGAGGGGTGCCGGGGAGCTGTTTTTT.

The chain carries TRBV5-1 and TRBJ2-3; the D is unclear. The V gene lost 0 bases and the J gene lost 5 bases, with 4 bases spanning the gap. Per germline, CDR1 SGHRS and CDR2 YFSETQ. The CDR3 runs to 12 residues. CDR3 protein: CASSLDGDTQYF. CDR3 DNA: TGCGCCAGCAGCTTGGATGGAGATACGCAGTATTTT.

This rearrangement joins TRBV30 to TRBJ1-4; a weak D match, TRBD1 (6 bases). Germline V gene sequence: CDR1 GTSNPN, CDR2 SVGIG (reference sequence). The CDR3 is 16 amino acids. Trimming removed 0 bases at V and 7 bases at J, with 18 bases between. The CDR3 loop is CAWSVPSGRGSEKLFF. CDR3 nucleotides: TGTGCCTGGAGTGTACCCAGCGGCAGGGGCAGTGAAAAACTGTTTTTT.

The CDR3 coding sequence is TGTGCCAGCAGCTACTCTAGGACAGACTATAATTCACCCCTCCACTTT. It is translated as CASSYSRTDYNSPLHF. V and J are TRBV5-4 and TRBJ1-6, with D possibly matching TRBD1 (6 bases). Trimming removed 3 bases from V and 3 bases from J, with 13 bases in between. The CDR3 has 16 amino acids. Germline V lookup: CDR1 SGHNT, CDR2 YYREEE (reference sequence).